Presented here are 3 T cell receptor beta chains from one specimen sequenced in a study of T cell repertoires in cytomegalovirus infection. TCRdb independently ran MiXCR on the reads; one entry per CDR3 protein. The sample consists of 600,000 to 700,000 distinct CDR3 sequences, approximately 33% of them appearing once. These receptors have no identified antigens. The material was cultured PBMCs, obtained from culture after CMV antigen stimulation. These receptors originate from a human donor in good health (CMV status not recorded). Some clones in this sample may be carry-over from other donors' samples.

This sequence joins TRBV20-1 and TRBJ2-7, with D possibly being TRBD1 (5 bases). Germline CDR1 and CDR2: DFQATT and SNEGSKA (reference sequence). The CDR3 totals 15 residues. V was clipped by 5 bases and J by 4 bases, with 21 bases between them. This CDR3 is CSAPVRGSLRYEQYF. CDR3 bases: TGCAGTGCTCCCGTTAGGGGAAGTTTGAGGTACGAGCAGTACTTC.

In its sample, this clonotype was seen many times. The chain links TRBV7-2 to TRBJ2-3, with D maybe TRBD2 (6 bases). The V gene lost 5 bases and the J gene lost 6 bases, with 15 bases spanning the gap. Germline CDR1 is SGHTA and CDR2 is FQGNSA. The CDR3 totals 14 residues. The CDR3 nucleotides read TGTGCCAGCAGCCGGAGGGACGTCGAGGATACGCAGTATTTT. This translates into CASSRRDVEDTQYF.

The table lists this clonotype with many counts. The chain recombines TRBV10-3 with TRBJ2-1, with no clear D. The CDR3 runs 15 residues. Germline V lookup: CDR1 ENHRY, CDR2 SYGVKD. With 6 bases removed from V and 5 bases from J, the gap between germline ends came to 17 bases. This chain's CDR3 is CAIRETQTAHNEQFF. The CDR3 coding sequence is TGTGCCATCAGGGAGACACAAACCGCACACAATGAGCAGTTCTTC.